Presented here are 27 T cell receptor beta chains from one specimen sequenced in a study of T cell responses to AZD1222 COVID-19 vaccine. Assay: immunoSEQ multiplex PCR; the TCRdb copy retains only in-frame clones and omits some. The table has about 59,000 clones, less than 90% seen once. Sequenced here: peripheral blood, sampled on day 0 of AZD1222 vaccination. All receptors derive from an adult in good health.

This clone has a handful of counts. Here the CDR3 reads CASSPPRGGAYNEQFF. CDR3 nucleotides: TGTGCCAGCAGTCCCCCCCGGGGGGGGGCCTACAATGAGCAGTTCTTC. The V gene is TRBV28, the J gene TRBJ2-1, with 8 bases fitting TRBD2. The germline V gene encodes CDR1 MDHEN and CDR2 SYDVKM. This CDR3 has 16 residues. The V and J ends lost 5 bases and 2 bases, in that order; junction bases with no gene match: 8.

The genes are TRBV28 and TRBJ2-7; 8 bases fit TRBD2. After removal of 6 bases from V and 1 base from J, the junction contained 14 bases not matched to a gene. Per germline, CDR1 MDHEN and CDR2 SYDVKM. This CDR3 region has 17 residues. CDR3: CASSPSPGGTGSYEQYF. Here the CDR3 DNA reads TGTGCCAGCAGCCCCTCCCCGGGGGGGACGGGTTCCTACGAGCAGTACTTC.

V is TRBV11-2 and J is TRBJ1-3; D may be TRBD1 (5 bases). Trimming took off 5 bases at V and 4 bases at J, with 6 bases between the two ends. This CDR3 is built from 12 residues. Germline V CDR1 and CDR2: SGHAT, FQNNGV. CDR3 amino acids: CASSRGGNTIYF. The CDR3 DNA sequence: TGTGCCAGCAGCCGGGGGGGAAACACCATATATTTT.

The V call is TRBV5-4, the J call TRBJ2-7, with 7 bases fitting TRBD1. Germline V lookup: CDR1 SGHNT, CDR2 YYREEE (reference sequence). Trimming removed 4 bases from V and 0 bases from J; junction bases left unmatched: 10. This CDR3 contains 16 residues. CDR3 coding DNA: TGTGCCAGCAGCACAAGTACAGGGGTAATCTCCTACGAGCAGTACTTC. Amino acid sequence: CASSTSTGVISYEQYF.

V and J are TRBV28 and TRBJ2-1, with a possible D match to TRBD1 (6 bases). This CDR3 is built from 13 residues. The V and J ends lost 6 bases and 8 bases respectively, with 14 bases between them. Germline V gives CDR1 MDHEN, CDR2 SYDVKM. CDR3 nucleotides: TGTGCCAGCAGCCCCTGGACAGCAGATGAGCAGTTCTTC. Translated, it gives CASSPWTADEQFF.

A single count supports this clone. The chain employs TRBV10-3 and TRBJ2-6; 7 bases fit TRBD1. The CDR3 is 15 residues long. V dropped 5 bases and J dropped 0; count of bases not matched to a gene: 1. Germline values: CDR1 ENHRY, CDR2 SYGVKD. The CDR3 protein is CAISRDSSGANVLTF. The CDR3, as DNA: TGTGCCATCAGTCGGGACAGCTCTGGGGCCAACGTCCTGACTTTC.

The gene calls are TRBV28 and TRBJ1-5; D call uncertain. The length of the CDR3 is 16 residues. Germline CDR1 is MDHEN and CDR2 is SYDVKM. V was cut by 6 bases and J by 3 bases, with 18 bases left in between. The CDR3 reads CASSEPLQSFNQPQHF. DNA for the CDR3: TGTGCCAGCAGCGAACCTCTACAGTCCTTCAATCAGCCCCAGCATTTT.

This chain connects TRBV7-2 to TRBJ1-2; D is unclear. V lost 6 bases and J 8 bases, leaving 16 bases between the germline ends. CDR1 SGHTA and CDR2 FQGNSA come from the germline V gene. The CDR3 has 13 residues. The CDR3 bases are TGTGCCAGCAGTTCACTGCCGGCGGGCGGCTACACCTTC. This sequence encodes CASSSLPAGGYTF.

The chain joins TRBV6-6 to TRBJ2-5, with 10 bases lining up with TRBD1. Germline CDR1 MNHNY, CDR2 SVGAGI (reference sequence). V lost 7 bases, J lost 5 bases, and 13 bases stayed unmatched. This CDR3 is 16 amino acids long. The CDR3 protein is CASTPSTGGNLETQYF. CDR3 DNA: TGTGCCAGCACCCCCTCGACAGGGGGCAATTTGGAGACCCAGTACTTC.

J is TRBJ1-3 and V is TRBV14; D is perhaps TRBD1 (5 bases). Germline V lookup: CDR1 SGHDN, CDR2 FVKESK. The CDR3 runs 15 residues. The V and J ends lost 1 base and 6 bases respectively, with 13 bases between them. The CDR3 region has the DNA TGTGCCAGCAGCCAAGTCGGAGGGGCCCAAAACACCATATATTTT. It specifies CASSQVGGAQNTIYF.

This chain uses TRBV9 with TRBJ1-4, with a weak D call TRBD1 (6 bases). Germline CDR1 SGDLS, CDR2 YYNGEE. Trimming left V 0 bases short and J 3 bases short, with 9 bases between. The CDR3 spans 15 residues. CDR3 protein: CASSVEQGSNEKLFF. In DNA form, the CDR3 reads TGTGCCAGCAGCGTAGAACAGGGATCTAATGAAAAACTGTTTTTT.

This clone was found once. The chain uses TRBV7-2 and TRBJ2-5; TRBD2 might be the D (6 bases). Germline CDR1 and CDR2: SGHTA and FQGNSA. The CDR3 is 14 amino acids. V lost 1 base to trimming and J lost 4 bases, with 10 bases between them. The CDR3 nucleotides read TGTGCCAGCAGCTTAGTTCTAGCGAGAGAGACCCAGTACTTC. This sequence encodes CASSLVLARETQYF.

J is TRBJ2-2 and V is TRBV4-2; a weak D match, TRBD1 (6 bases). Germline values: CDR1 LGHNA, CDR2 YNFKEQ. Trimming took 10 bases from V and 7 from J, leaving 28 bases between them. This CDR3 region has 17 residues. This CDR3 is CATREGTQGIESGELFF. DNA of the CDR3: TGTGCCACCAGGGAAGGTACTCAGGGGATTGAAAGCGGGGAGCTGTTTTTT.

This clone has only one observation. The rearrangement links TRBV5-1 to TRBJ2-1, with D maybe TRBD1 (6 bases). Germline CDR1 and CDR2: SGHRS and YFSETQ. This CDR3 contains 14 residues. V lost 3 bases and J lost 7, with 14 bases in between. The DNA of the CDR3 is TGCGCCAGCAGCTGGGGGACATGGGGGAATGAGCAGTTCTTC. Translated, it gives CASSWGTWGNEQFF.

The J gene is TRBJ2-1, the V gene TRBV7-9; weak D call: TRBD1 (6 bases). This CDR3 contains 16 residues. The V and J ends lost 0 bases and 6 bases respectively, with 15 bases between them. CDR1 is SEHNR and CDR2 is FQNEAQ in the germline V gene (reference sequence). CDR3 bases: TGTGCCAGCAGCTTAGCGCTAGGACAGCTGGGCAATGAGCAGTTCTTC. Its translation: CASSLALGQLGNEQFF.

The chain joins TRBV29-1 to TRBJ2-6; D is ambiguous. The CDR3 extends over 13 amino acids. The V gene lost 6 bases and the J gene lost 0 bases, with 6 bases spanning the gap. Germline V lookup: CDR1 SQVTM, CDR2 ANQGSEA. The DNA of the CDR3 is TGCAGCGTCTATAACTCTGGGGCCAACGTCCTGACTTTC. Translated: CSVYNSGANVLTF. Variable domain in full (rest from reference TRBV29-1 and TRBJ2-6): SAVISQKPSRDICQRGTSLTIQCQVDSQVTMMFWYRQQPGQSLTLIATANQGSEATYESGFVIDKFPISRPNLTFSTLTVSNMSPEDSSIYLCSVYNSGANVLTFGAGSRLTVL.

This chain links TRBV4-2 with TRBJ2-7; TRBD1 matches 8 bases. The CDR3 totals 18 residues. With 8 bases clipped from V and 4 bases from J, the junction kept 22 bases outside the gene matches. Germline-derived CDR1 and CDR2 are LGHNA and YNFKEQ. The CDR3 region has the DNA TGTGCCAGCCCCCAAGACGACTGGGGGACAGGCAAACCTTACGAGCAGTACTTC. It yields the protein CASPQDDWGTGKPYEQYF.

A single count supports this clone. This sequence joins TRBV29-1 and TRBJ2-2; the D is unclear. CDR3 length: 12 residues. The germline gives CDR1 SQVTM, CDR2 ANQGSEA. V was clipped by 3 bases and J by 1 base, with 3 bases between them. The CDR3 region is CSVEVNTGELFF. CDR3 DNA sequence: TGCAGCGTTGAGGTGAACACCGGGGAGCTGTTTTTT.

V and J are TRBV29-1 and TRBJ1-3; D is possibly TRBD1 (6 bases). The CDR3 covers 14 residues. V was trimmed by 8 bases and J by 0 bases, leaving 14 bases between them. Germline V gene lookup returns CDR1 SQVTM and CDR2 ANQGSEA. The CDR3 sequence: CSFTTTGSGNTIYF. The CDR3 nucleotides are TGCAGCTTTACTACGACAGGCTCTGGAAACACCATATATTTT. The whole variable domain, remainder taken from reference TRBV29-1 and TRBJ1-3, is SAVISQKPSRDICQRGTSLTIQCQVDSQVTMMFWYRQQPGQSLTLIATANQGSEATYESGFVIDKFPISRPNLTFSTLTVSNMSPEDSSIYLCSFTTTGSGNTIYFGEGSWLTVV.

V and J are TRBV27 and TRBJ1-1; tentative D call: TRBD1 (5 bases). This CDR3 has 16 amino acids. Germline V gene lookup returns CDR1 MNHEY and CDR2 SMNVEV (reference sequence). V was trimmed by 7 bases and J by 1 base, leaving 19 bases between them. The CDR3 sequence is CASIGQAESPNTEAFF. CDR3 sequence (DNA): TGTGCCAGCATCGGACAAGCTGAGAGTCCGAACACTGAAGCTTTCTTT.

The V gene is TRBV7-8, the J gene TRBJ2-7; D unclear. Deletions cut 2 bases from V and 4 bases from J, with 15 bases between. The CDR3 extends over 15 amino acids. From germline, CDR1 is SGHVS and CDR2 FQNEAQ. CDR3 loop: CASSLRSPEFYEQYF. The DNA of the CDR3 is TGTGCCAGCAGCTTACGGTCGCCCGAATTTTACGAGCAGTACTTC.

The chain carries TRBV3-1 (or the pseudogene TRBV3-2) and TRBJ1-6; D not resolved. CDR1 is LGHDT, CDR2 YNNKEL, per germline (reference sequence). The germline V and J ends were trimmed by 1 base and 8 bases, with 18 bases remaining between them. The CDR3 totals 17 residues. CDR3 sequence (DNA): TGTGCCAGCAGCCAAGCCTTCATCGGGGTACGTGATTCACCCCTCCACTTT. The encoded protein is CASSQAFIGVRDSPLHF.

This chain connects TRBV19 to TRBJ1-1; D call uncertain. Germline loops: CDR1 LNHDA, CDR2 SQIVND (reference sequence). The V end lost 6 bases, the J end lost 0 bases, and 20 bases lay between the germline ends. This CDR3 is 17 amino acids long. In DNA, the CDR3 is TGTGCCAGTAGCTTTGGCCCTACCCTCCTCATGAACACTGAAGCTTTCTTT. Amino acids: CASSFGPTLLMNTEAFF.

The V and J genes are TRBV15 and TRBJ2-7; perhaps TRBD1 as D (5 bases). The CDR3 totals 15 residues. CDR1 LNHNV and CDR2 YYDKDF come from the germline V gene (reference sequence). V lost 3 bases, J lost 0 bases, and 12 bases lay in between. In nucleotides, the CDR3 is TGTGCCACCAGCAGCCGCCGACAGAGCTCCTACGAGCAGTACTTC. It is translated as CATSSRRQSSYEQYF. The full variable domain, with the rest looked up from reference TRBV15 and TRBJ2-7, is DAMVIQNPRYQVTQFGKPVTLSCSQTLNHNVMYWYQQKSSQAPKLLFHYYDKDFNNEADTPDNFQSRRPNTSFCFLDIRSPGLGDTAMYLCATSSRRQSSYEQYFGPGTRLTVT.

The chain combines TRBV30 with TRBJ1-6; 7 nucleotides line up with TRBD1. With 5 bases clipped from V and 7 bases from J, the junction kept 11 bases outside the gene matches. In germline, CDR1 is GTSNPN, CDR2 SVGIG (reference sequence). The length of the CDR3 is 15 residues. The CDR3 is CAWGSRDRGNSPLHF. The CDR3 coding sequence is TGTGCCTGGGGATCCCGGGACAGAGGGAATTCACCCCTCCACTTT.

Here the CDR3 DNA reads TGTGCCAGCAGCACAAGCGGGGGGGAGGATACGCAGTATTTT. It translates to CASSTSGGEDTQYF. The chain carries TRBV7-9 and TRBJ2-3; 10 bases map to TRBD2. Germline CDR1 and CDR2: SEHNR and FQNEAQ (reference sequence). Unmatched junction bases numbered 5, after V lost 5 bases and J lost 6 bases. The CDR3 covers 14 residues.

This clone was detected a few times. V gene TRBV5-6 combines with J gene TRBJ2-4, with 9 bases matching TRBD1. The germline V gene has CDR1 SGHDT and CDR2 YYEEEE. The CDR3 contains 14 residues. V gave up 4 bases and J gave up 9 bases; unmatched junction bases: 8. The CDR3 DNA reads TGTGCCAGCAGCCGTGACAGGGGGTTGGGCATTCAGTACTTC. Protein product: CASSRDRGLGIQYF. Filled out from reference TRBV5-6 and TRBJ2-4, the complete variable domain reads DAGVTQSPTHLIKTRGQQVTLRCSPKSGHDTVSWYQQALGQGPQFIFQYYEEEERQRGNFPDRFSGHQFPNYSSELNVNALLLGDSALYLCASSRDRGLGIQYFGAGTRLSVL.